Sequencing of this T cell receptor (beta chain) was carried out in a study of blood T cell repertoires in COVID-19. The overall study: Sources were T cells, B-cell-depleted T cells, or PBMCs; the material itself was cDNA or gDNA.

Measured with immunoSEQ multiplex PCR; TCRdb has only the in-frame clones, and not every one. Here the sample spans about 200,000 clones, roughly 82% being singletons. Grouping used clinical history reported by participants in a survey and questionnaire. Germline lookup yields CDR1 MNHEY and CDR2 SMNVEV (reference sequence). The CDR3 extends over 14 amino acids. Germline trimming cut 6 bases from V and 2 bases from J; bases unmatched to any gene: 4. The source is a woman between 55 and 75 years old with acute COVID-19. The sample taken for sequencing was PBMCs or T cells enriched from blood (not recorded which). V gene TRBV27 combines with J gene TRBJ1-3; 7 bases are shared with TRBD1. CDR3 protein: CASRRQGAGNTIYF. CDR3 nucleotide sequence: TGTGCCAGCAGGAGGCAGGGGGCTGGAAACACCATATATTTT.